Following are 21 T cell receptor beta chains from one sample sequenced in a study of CD8+CD57+ T cells in acquired aplastic anemia. Patients chosen for sequencing had CD8+CD57+ cells that had expanded, as shown by flow cytometry. Template material for TCR beta VDJ and CDR3 profiling consisted of genomic DNA. Each CDR3 protein is one row after TCRdb ran MiXCR on the reads. The repertoire holds tens of thousands of distinct CDR3 sequences, roughly three fifths seen once, with 59% in the top ten. Sequenced: sorted CD4+, CD8+, or CD8+CD57+ T cells (not recorded which) from PBMCs. All receptors come from a human donor with aplastic anemia.

As for this clonotype: The junction departs from germline at one end; a sequencing error may be responsible. The CDR3 bases are TGTGCCATCAGTGATCGGGGCGGCTACACTTTC. It specifies CAISDRGGYTF. This chain connects TRBV10-3 to TRBJ1-2; D might be TRBD1 (5 bases). The CDR3 has 11 residues. Germline V gene data show CDR1 as ENHRY and CDR2 as SYGVKD.

This clonotype occurred many times. The chain links TRBV28 to TRBJ2-7; D is unresolved. Germline V CDR1 and CDR2: MDHEN, SYDVKM. The V end lost 3 bases, the J end lost 3 bases, and 6 bases lay between the germline ends. CDR3 size: 12 residues. The CDR3 sequence is CASSLSDYEQYF. Written as DNA, the CDR3 is TGTGCCAGCAGTTTGTCCGACTACGAGCAGTACTTC.

V is TRBV15 and J is TRBJ2-3, with D possibly being TRBD1 (5 bases). V was cut by 0 bases and J by 9 bases, with 13 bases left in between. Germline V gene lookup returns CDR1 LNHNV and CDR2 YYDKDF (reference sequence). The CDR3 runs 14 residues. CDR3 nucleotide sequence: TGTGCCACCAGCAGAGATAAGGCCACAGGAACGCAGTATTTT. Translated, it gives CATSRDKATGTQYF.

The rearrangement links TRBV10-3 to TRBJ1-6; D remains unclear. The V end was cut by 10 bases, the J end by 3 bases, with 13 bases between. Germline CDR1 ENHRY, CDR2 SYGVKD. The CDR3 length is 14 residues. CDR3: CANKDGNYNSPLHF. CDR3 coding DNA: TGTGCCAATAAGGACGGAAACTATAATTCACCCCTCCACTTT.

The V call is TRBV7-2, the J call TRBJ1-3; D not resolved. V lost 6 bases to trimming and J lost 0 bases, with 6 bases between them. Germline loops: CDR1 SGHTA, CDR2 FQGNSA. The CDR3 is 13 amino acids. The CDR3 DNA follows: TGTGCCAGCAGGGAGGACTCTGGAAACACCATATATTTT. It is translated as CASREDSGNTIYF. The full variable domain, its missing parts supplied by reference TRBV7-2 and TRBJ1-3, is GAGVSQSPSNKVTEKGKDVELRCDPISGHTALYWYRQSLGQGLEFLIYFQGNSAPDKSGLPSDRFSAERTGGSVSTLTIQRTQQEDSAVYLCASREDSGNTIYFGEGSWLTVV.

The sample holds many counts of this clonotype. The chain uses TRBV13 and TRBJ2-1; TRBD2 is a possible D gene (5 bases). CDR1 and CDR2 from the germline V gene are PRHDT and FYEKMQ (reference sequence). With 4 bases removed from V and 9 bases from J, the gap between germline ends came to 10 bases. CDR3 length: 12 residues. The CDR3 here is CASSSGGSEQFF. CDR3 in DNA: TGTGCCAGCAGCTCGGGTGGGAGTGAGCAGTTCTTC.

The chain couples TRBV9 to TRBJ2-1; the match to TRBD1 covers 9 bases. Germline CDR1 reads SGDLS; CDR2 reads YYNGEE. Trimming cost V 3 bases and J 2 bases; bases outside gene matches: 3. This CDR3 has 15 amino acids. In DNA form, the CDR3 reads TGTGCCAGCAGCGCCGGACAGGGGCCCTACAATGAGCAGTTCTTC. It translates to CASSAGQGPYNEQFF.

This clonotype was observed many times. The chain recombines TRBV6-2 or TRBV6-3 with TRBJ2-2; possibly TRBD1 or TRBD2 for D (5 bases each). The CDR3 spans 13 residues. The germline CDR1 and CDR2 sequences are MNHEY and SVGEGT. Deletions cut 5 bases from V and 5 bases from J, with 9 bases between. In nucleotides, the CDR3 is TGTGCCAGCAGTCCCAGGGAGACCGGGGAGCTGTTTTTT. Encoded protein: CASSPRETGELFF.

CDR3 loop: CATSRGLGDTDTQYF. DNA for the CDR3: TGTGCCACCAGCAGAGGGTTAGGGGACACAGATACGCAGTATTTT. The chain joins TRBV15 to TRBJ2-3; D possibly corresponds to TRBD1 (5 bases). Germline-derived CDR1 and CDR2 are LNHNV and YYDKDF (reference sequence). CDR3 size: 15 residues. Trimming removed 1 base from V and 2 bases from J, with 10 bases in between.

This clonotype was observed a few times. Written as DNA, the CDR3 is TGTGCCACCAGCAGAGATATGACAGGTCAACATACAGGCTACACCTTC. Protein: CATSRDMTGQHTGYTF. This chain uses TRBV15 with TRBJ1-2, with TRBD1 as a possible D gene (6 bases). The germline V gene encodes CDR1 LNHNV and CDR2 YYDKDF (reference sequence). The CDR3 is 16 amino acids. V was clipped by 0 bases and J by 8 bases, with 19 bases between them. The full variable domain, with the rest looked up from reference TRBV15 and TRBJ1-2, is DAMVIQNPRYQVTQFGKPVTLSCSQTLNHNVMYWYQQKSSQAPKLLFHYYDKDFNNEADTPDNFQSRRPNTSFCFLDIRSPGLGDTAMYLCATSRDMTGQHTGYTFGSGTRLTVV.

This clonotype was seen many times. V and J are TRBV12-3 or TRBV12-4 and TRBJ2-2; D gene uncertain. Deletions cut 4 bases from V and 4 bases from J, with 7 bases between. CDR3 length: 13 amino acids. CDR3 sequence (DNA): TGTGCCAGCAGTTCCAAGGGCACCGGGGAGCTGTTTTTT. Its translation is CASSSKGTGELFF.

There are a few counts of this clonotype. A much larger clone lies one base from this, so it may be a read error. The V and J genes are TRBV7-8 and TRBJ1-5; TRBD1 aligns across 9 bases. The V segment lost 3 bases and the J segment 6 bases; nucleotides outside the gene matches: 12. Per the germline V gene, CDR1 is SGHVS and CDR2 is FQNEAQ. CDR3 length equals 17 residues. CDR3 residues: CASSFSSTGGLSQPQHF. Written as DNA, the CDR3 is TGTGCCAGCAGCTTTTCTTCTACAGGGGGCCTGAGTCAGCCCCAGCATTTT.

Here the CDR3 reads CSVADGEETQYF. CDR3 in DNA: TGCAGCGTTGCCGACGGGGAAGAGACCCAGTACTTC. The chain has TRBV29-1 and TRBJ2-5, with a tentative D call TRBD2 (5 bases). Trimming removed 4 bases at V and 3 bases at J, with 9 bases between. The germline V gene encodes CDR1 SQVTM and CDR2 ANQGSEA. The CDR3 totals 12 residues.

This clonotype has just a few counts. Mismatch with germline at one junction end may stem from a read error. The chain uses TRBV5-5 and TRBJ1-1; no definite D call. Looked up from germline, CDR1 is SGHKS and CDR2 is YYEKEE (reference sequence). CDR3 length: 12 residues. The CDR3 protein is CASTRGNTEAFF. The CDR3 DNA follows: TGTGCGAGCACTCGGGGGAACACTGAAGCTTTCTTT.

CDR3 coding DNA: TGTGCCACGGGACAGTTCGACGAGCAGTACTTC. Amino acids: CATGQFDEQYF. V usage is TRBV7-9 and J usage is TRBJ2-7; 7 nucleotides match TRBD1. CDR1 and CDR2 (germline): SEHNR, FQNEAQ (reference sequence). After removal of 10 bases from V and 5 bases from J, the junction contained 5 bases not matched to a gene. The CDR3 covers 11 residues.

The table lists this clonotype with a few counts. The genes are TRBV29-1 and TRBJ2-7; D is undetermined. CDR3 size: 13 residues. V lost 6 bases and J lost 0, with 12 bases in between. The V gene's germline CDR1 is SQVTM and CDR2 ANQGSEA. The CDR3 coding sequence is TGCAGCGTCGGAAGTTTGGCCTCCTACGAGCAGTACTTC. Translating gives CSVGSLASYEQYF.

This clonotype showed up just once. The junction does not match germline at one end; this may be a read error. The rearrangement uses TRBV19 and TRBJ1-1, with D tentatively TRBD1 (6 bases). The germline CDR1 and CDR2 sequences are LNHDA and SQIVND (reference sequence). The CDR3 is 13 amino acids. The CDR3 loop is CACSPTGRTEAFF. Here the CDR3 DNA reads TGTGCCTGTAGCCCGACAGGTCGCACTGAAGCTTTCTTT.

The V and J genes are TRBV7-6 and TRBJ1-6; weak D call: TRBD1 (6 bases). Trimming shortened V by 4 bases and J by 9 bases, and 13 bases separated the two germline ends. The CDR3 sequence is 14 residues long. Germline CDR1 reads SGHVS; CDR2 reads FNYEAQ. The CDR3 DNA sequence: TGTGCCAGCAGCTCGGACAGATTACTTTCACCCCTCCACTTT. It encodes CASSSDRLLSPLHF.

The chain joins TRBV7-3 to TRBJ2-5; possibly TRBD2 for D (5 bases). CDR1 SGHTA and CDR2 FQGTGA come from the germline V gene. The V end lost 3 bases, the J end lost 5 bases, and 10 bases lay between the germline ends. This CDR3 is built from 13 residues. Written as DNA, the CDR3 is TGTGCCAGCAGCTTTGGGTCGGGGGAGACCCAGTACTTC. The encoded protein is CASSFGSGETQYF. Combining the CDR3 with reference TRBV7-3 and TRBJ2-5 gives the whole variable domain GAGVSQTPSNKVTEKGKYVELRCDPISGHTALYWYRQSLGQGPEFLIYFQGTGAADDSGLPNDRFFAVRPEGSVSTLKIQRTERGDSAVYLCASSFGSGETQYFGPGTRLLVL.

At least ten counts were recorded for this clonotype. The chain is built from TRBV5-5 and TRBJ1-1; D is unclear. V lost 0 bases and J lost 0, with 9 bases in between. Germline-derived CDR1 and CDR2 are SGHKS and YYEKEE (reference sequence). The CDR3 consists of 15 residues. The DNA for the CDR3 is TGTGCCAGCAGCTTGGTTTCGGGAGTGAACACTGAAGCTTTCTTT. Translating it yields CASSLVSGVNTEAFF.

The chain couples TRBV10-3 to TRBJ1-4; the D is unclear. Per the germline V gene, CDR1 is ENHRY and CDR2 is SYGVKD. V shed 5 bases and J shed 2 bases, with 15 bases lying between them. The CDR3 runs 16 residues. CDR3 residues: CAISTSIGVTNEKLFF. The CDR3 DNA is TGTGCCATCAGTACTTCCATTGGGGTCACTAATGAAAAACTGTTTTTT.